This T cell receptor (beta chain) is from a study of a mutant IDH1 vaccine in newly diagnosed glioma. This clone came up once. CDR1 and CDR2 from the germline V gene are SGHNT and YYREEE (reference sequence). This CDR3 region has 15 residues. The V and J ends lost 0 bases and 0 bases, in that order; junction bases with no gene match: 3. Time point given: baseline, week 1 (first vaccination visit). As to treatment: pre-vaccination baseline after standard-of-care therapy. Repertoires were generated with immunoSEQ multiplex PCR, while TCRdb's copy carries only in-frame clones and drops some. Of roughly 86,000 clones detected, about 82% appear once; the ten largest clones hold 7.5%.

The receptor was isolated from a middle-aged man with glioma. The chain joins TRBV5-4 to TRBJ2-7, with 7 bases identical to TRBD2. Sequenced here: PBMCs, sampled from a glioma patient treated with radiotherapy, temozolomide or both. The CDR3 nucleotides read TGTGCCAGCAGCTTGGATAGCGGGCCCTCCTACGAGCAGTACTTC. It translates to CASSLDSGPSYEQYF.